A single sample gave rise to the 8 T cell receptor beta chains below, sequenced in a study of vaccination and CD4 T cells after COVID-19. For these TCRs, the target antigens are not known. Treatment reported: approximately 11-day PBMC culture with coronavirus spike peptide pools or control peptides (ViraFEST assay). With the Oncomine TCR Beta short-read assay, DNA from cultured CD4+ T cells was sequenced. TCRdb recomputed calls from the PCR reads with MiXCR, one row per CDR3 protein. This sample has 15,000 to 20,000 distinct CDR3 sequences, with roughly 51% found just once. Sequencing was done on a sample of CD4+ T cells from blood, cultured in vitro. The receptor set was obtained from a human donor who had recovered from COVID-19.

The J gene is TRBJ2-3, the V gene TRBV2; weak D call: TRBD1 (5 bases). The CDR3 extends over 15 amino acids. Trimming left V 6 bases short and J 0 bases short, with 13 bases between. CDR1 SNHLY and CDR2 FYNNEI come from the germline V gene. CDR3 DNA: TGTGCCAGCAGCTTTGGACACCCCAGCACAGATACGCAGTATTTT. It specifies CASSFGHPSTDTQYF.

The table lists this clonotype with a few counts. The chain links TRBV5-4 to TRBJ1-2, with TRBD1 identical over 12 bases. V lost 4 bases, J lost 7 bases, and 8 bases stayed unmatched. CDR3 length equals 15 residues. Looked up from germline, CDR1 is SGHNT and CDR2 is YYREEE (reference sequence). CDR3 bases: TGTGCCAGCAGCACCGGGGACAGGGGGCTAAGTGGCTACACCTTC. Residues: CASSTGDRGLSGYTF.

CDR3 nucleotides: TGTGCCACCAACGTAGCGGGAGGGAGGACCGGGGAGCTGTTTTTT. It specifies CATNVAGGRTGELFF. V gene TRBV19 combines with J gene TRBJ2-2, with 11 bases that match TRBD2. This CDR3 contains 15 residues. J lost 5 bases, V lost 10 bases, and 9 bases had no gene match. Germline loops: CDR1 LNHDA, CDR2 SQIVND (reference sequence).

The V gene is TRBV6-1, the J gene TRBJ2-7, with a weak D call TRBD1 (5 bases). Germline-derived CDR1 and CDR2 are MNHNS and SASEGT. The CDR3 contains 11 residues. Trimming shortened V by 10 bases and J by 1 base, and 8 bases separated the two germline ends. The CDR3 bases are TGTGCCATGACAGATTCCTACGAGCAGTACTTC. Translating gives CAMTDSYEQYF.

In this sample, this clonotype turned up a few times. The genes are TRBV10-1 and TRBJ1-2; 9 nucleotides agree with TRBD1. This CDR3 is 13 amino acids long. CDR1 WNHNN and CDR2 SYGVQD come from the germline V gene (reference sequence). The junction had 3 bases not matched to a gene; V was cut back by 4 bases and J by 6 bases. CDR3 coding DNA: TGCGCCAGCAGTGCGGGACAGGGCGATGGCTACACCTTC. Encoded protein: CASSAGQGDGYTF.

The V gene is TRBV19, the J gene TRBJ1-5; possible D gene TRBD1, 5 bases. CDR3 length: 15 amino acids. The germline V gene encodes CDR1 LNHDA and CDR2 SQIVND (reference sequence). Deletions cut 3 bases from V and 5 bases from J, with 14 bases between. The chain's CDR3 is CASSIAGAIYQPQHF. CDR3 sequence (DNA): TGTGCCAGTAGTATCGCTGGGGCCATCTATCAGCCCCAGCATTTT. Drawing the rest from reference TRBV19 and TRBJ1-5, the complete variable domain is DGGITQSPKYLFRKEGQNVTLSCEQNLNHDAMYWYRQDPGQGLRLIYYSQIVNDFQKGDIAEGYSVSREKKESFPLTVTSAQKNPTAFYLCASSIAGAIYQPQHFGDGTRLSIL.

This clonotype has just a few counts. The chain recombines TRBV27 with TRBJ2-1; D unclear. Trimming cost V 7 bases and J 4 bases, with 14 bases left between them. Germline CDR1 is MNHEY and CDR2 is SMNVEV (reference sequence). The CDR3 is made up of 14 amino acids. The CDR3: CASMGNRDYNEQFF. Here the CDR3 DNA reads TGTGCCAGCATGGGAAATAGGGATTACAATGAGCAGTTCTTC.

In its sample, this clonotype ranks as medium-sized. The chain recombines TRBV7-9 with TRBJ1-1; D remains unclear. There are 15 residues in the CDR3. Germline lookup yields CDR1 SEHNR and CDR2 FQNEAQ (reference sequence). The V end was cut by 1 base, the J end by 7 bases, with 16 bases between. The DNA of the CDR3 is TGTGCCAGCAGCTTAGTGGGAATCATGTACGGTGAAGCTTTCTTT. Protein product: CASSLVGIMYGEAFF. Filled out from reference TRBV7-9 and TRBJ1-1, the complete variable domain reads DTGVSQNPRHKITKRGQNVTFRCDPISEHNRLYWYRQTLGQGPEFLTYFQNEAQLEKSRLLSDRFSAERPKGSFSTLEIQRTEQGDSAMYLCASSLVGIMYGEAFFGQGTRLTVV.